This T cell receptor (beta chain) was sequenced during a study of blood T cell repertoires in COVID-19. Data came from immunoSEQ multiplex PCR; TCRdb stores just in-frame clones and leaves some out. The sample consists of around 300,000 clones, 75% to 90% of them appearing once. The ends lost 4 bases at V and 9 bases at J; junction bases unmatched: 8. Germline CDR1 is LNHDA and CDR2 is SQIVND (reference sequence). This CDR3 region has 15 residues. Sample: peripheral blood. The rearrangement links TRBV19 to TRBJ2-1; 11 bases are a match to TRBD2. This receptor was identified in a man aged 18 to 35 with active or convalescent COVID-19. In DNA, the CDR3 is TGTGCCAGTAGTACCCGACTAGCGGGAATGGCTGAGCAGTTCTTC. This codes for CASSTRLAGMAEQFF.